This T cell receptor (beta chain) was captured in a study of blood T cell repertoires in COVID-19. Study background: PBMCs, B-cell-depleted T cells, or T cells were the source of the cDNA or gDNA that made up the material.

TCRdb's copy holds only in-frame clones and misses some; the assay was immunoSEQ multiplex PCR. The sample has about 60,000 clones, about four fifths seen once. Germline lookup yields CDR1 SGHRS and CDR2 YFSETQ. The ends were cut back, 0 bases at V and 6 bases at J, with 12 bases in the middle. The CDR3 loop spans 14 amino acids. The chain uses TRBV5-1 and TRBJ1-2; TRBD1 is a possible D gene (6 bases). Sequenced input: peripheral blood. The clonotype comes from a woman of 80 years or more with acute or convalescent COVID-19. This CDR3 reads CASSLAGGADGYTF. Here the CDR3 DNA reads TGCGCCAGCAGCTTGGCGGGGGGCGCGGATGGCTACACCTTC.